Shown below are 6 T cell receptor beta chains from a single sample sequenced in a study of regulatory T cells in long-lasting Graves disease. Time point noted: newly diagnosed GD, antithyroid drugs for less than 3 months. The TCR library was prepared using RNA isolated from PBMCs. Library construction for TCR beta used iRepertoire HTBI primers and Arm-PCR of CDR3 regions. TCRdb reanalysed the multiplex PCR reads using MiXCR and keeps one entry per CDR3 protein. The table has over 400,000 distinct CDR3 sequences, about 14% seen once. These data are also associated with another study on T cells in Graves' hyperthyroidism and ophthalmopathy.

This sample comprised peripheral blood mononuclear cells (PBMCs), obtained at new diagnosis, from a patient treated with antithyroid drugs. The receptors here all came from a woman aged 45-59 years with Graves disease.

This clonotype was found many times. This rearrangement joins TRBV6-1 to TRBJ1-2; D gene unclear. CDR3 length: 11 residues. Trimming shortened V by 1 base and J by 10 bases, and 7 bases separated the two germline ends. Germline assignment: CDR1 MNHNS and CDR2 SASEGT. The CDR3 is CASSEGVVYTF. The CDR3 nucleotides are TGTGCCAGCAGTGAAGGGGTGGTCTACACCTTC.

This clonotype was picked up a small number of times. The rearrangement links TRBV24-1 to TRBJ2-1, with D possibly matching TRBD2 (6 bases). The V gene lost 3 bases and the J gene lost 7 bases, with 12 bases spanning the gap. Germline V gene sequence: CDR1 KGHDR, CDR2 SFDVKD. This CDR3 is built from 14 residues. CDR3 sequence reads: CATSDAGSSNEQFF. The CDR3 DNA reads as TGTGCCACCAGTGATGCCGGGAGTTCGAATGAGCAGTTCTTC.

This clonotype came up many times. This rearrangement joins TRBV10-3 to TRBJ2-1, with D possibly being TRBD2 (6 bases). Germline V gene lookup returns CDR1 ENHRY and CDR2 SYGVKD. Trimming took 5 bases from V and 0 from J, leaving 11 bases between them. CDR3 length equals 15 residues. This CDR3 reads CAISTIGSSYNEQFF. The CDR3 DNA sequence: TGTGCCATCAGTACCATCGGGAGCTCCTACAATGAGCAGTTCTTC.

This clonotype was observed many times. V gene TRBV3-1 combines with J gene TRBJ2-7, with 7 bases that match TRBD1. The CDR3 consists of 13 residues. V shed 3 bases and J 4 bases; nucleotides not matched to a gene: 3. Germline-derived CDR1 and CDR2 are LGHDT and YNNKEL (reference sequence). In nucleotides, the CDR3 is TGTGCCAGCAGCCAGAGGGGGCTGTACGAGCAGTACTTC. Protein: CASSQRGLYEQYF.

The chain is built from TRBV6-2 or TRBV6-3 and TRBJ2-1; the D gene is possibly TRBD1 (6 bases). Looked up from germline, CDR1 is MNHEY and CDR2 is SVGEGT. With 2 bases removed from V and 9 bases from J, the gap between germline ends came to 11 bases. This CDR3 has 13 residues. CDR3 in amino acids: CASSYDRSLEQFF. CDR3 coding DNA: TGTGCCAGCAGTTACGACAGGTCCCTTGAGCAGTTCTTC.

This clonotype was counted between two and nine times. J is TRBJ1-5 and V is TRBV10-3; perhaps TRBD1 as D (6 bases). From germline, CDR1 is ENHRY and CDR2 SYGVKD. The V gene lost 11 bases and the J gene lost 5 bases, with 16 bases spanning the gap. This CDR3 spans 13 amino acids. This CDR3 reads CAGQGGEDQPQHF. DNA for the CDR3: TGTGCCGGGCAAGGGGGGGAAGATCAGCCCCAGCATTTT.